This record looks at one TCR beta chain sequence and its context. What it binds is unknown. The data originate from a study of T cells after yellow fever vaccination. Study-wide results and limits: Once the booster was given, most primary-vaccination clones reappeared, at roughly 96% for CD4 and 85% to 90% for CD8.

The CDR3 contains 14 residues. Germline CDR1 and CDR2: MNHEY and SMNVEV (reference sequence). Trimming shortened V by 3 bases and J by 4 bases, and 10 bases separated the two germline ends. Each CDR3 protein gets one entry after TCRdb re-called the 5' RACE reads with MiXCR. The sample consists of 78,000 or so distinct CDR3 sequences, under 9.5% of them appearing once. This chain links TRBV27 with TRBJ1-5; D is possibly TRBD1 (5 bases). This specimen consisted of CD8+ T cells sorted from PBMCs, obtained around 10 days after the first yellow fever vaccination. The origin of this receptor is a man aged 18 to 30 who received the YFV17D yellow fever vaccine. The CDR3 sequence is CASSLGPGNQPQHF. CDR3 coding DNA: TGTGCCAGCAGTTTGGGGCCGGGGAATCAGCCCCAGCATTTT.